This T cell receptor (beta chain) was captured by sequencing in a study of early T cells in non-severe SARS-CoV-2 infection. The germline V gene encodes CDR1 KGHDR and CDR2 SFDVKD. The CDR3 has 15 residues. V lost 4 bases and J 5 bases, leaving 16 bases between the germline ends. Each CDR3 protein gets one entry after TCRdb re-called the 5' RACE reads with MiXCR. Of about 55,000 distinct CDR3 sequences in the sample, about 6.4% were seen once. This clonotype was picked up many times. This clonotype originated in an adult who was a healthcare worker with PCR-confirmed SARS-CoV-2 infection or an uninfected control (not recorded which). This chain uses TRBV24-1 with TRBJ1-1; perhaps TRBD1 as D (5 bases). Sequencing was performed on whole blood, taken at baseline. Here the CDR3 reads CATSDPRDGGTEAFF. In nucleotides, the CDR3 is TGTGCCACCAGTGACCCGCGGGACGGGGGGACTGAAGCTTTCTTT.